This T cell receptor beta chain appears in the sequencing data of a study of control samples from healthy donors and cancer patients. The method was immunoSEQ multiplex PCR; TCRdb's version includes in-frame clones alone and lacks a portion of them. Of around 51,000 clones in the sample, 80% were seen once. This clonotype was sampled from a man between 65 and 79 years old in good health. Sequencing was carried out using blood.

This CDR3 reads CASSDATGAGGANVLTF. The CDR3 DNA is TGTGCCAGCAGCGACGCCACAGGGGCGGGAGGGGCCAACGTCCTGACTTTC. V and J are TRBV5-4 and TRBJ2-6, with D perhaps matching TRBD1 (7 bases). V was clipped by 4 bases and J by 4 bases, with 18 bases between them. From germline, CDR1 is SGHNT and CDR2 YYREEE (reference sequence). The CDR3 length is 17 residues.